The 25 T cell receptor beta chains reported below all come from one sample, sequenced in a study of shared clonotypes between healthy human individuals. The table came from immunoSEQ multiplex PCR; TCRdb's copy has only in-frame clones and leaves some out. This sample yields under 2.5 million clones, of which just under 95% are seen a single time; 0.37% belongs to the top ten. The sequencing input was naive CD4+ T cells from PBMCs. The subset denotes: CD45RA+ positively selected. All receptors come from a man between 18 and 35 years old in good health. Some clones in this sample may be carry-over from other donors' samples.

This rearrangement joins TRBV28 to TRBJ1-1; 11 bases match TRBD1. The CDR3 spans 17 residues. The germline V gene has CDR1 MDHEN and CDR2 SYDVKM. The junction had 8 bases not matched to a gene; V was cut back by 5 bases and J by 0 bases. Written as DNA, the CDR3 is TGTGCCAGCAGTGTTGCGGGACAGGGGGATTTGAACACTGAAGCTTTCTTT. Amino acid sequence: CASSVAGQGDLNTEAFF.

This chain connects TRBV29-1 to TRBJ1-1; D gene ambiguous. Trimming removed 8 bases at V and 0 bases at J, with 13 bases between. In germline, CDR1 is SQVTM, CDR2 ANQGSEA. This CDR3 comprises 13 residues. CDR3 region: CSPSKHMNTEAFF. The CDR3 bases are TGCAGCCCTTCTAAACACATGAACACTGAAGCTTTCTTT.

This clone appeared a few times. The J gene is TRBJ1-2, the V gene TRBV25-1; D unclear. V was trimmed by 4 bases and J by 8 bases, leaving 8 bases between them. The V gene's germline CDR1 is MGHDK and CDR2 SYGVNS. CDR3 size: 11 residues. CDR3 DNA sequence: TGTGCCAGCAGTGGGACGCTGGGCTACACCTTC. It translates to CASSGTLGYTF.

About this clone: The sample carries other DNA sequences with the same CDR3. The J gene is TRBJ2-1, the V gene TRBV5-1; D perhaps matches TRBD1 (6 bases). The V end lost 0 bases, the J end lost 4 bases, and 11 bases lay between the germline ends. This CDR3 is built from 15 residues. Germline assignment: CDR1 SGHRS and CDR2 YFSETQ. CDR3 protein: CASSLDRVTYNEQFF. The CDR3 region has the DNA TGCGCCAGCAGCTTGGACAGGGTAACATACAATGAGCAGTTCTTC.

V gene TRBV5-4 combines with J gene TRBJ1-4; a weak D match, TRBD1 (5 bases). The CDR3 loop spans 14 amino acids. Germline V gene data show CDR1 as SGHNT and CDR2 as YYREEE (reference sequence). V lost 0 bases to trimming and J lost 7 bases, with 10 bases between them. The CDR3 DNA reads as TGTGCCAGCAGCTTGGGCGGGACGTCTGAAAAACTGTTTTTT. Translated, it gives CASSLGGTSEKLFF.

This rearrangement joins TRBV4-1 to TRBJ2-5; D possibly corresponds to TRBD1 (5 bases). The CDR3 length is 14 residues. Germline V gene sequence: CDR1 MGHRA, CDR2 YSYEKL. V was shortened by 4 bases and J by 1 base, with 10 bases between the two germline ends. This CDR3 reads CASSRAGIQETQYF. The CDR3 region has the DNA TGCGCCAGCAGCCGAGCAGGGATCCAAGAGACCCAGTACTTC.

This clone was seen only once. The chain uses TRBV30 and TRBJ2-2, with 11 bases that match TRBD2. Germline loops: CDR1 GTSNPN, CDR2 SVGIG (reference sequence). There are 16 residues in the CDR3. The J segment lost 5 bases and the V segment lost 2 bases, leaving 7 bases of the junction unmatched. CDR3 in DNA: TGTGCCTGGAGTACACTAGCGGGAGCTTTTACCGGGGAGCTGTTTTTT. Its translation is CAWSTLAGAFTGELFF.

The CDR3 sequence is CATSPFRGSAGSYEQYF. DNA for the CDR3: TGTGCCACCAGCCCTTTTAGGGGCTCTGCGGGGTCCTACGAGCAGTACTTC. V usage is TRBV15 and J usage is TRBJ2-7, with D maybe TRBD2 (6 bases). The length of the CDR3 is 17 residues. Trimming took 5 bases from V and 1 from J, leaving 21 bases between them. The germline V gene has CDR1 LNHNV and CDR2 YYDKDF (reference sequence). Using reference TRBV15 and TRBJ2-7 for the parts outside the CDR3, the full variable domain is DAMVIQNPRYQVTQFGKPVTLSCSQTLNHNVMYWYQQKSSQAPKLLFHYYDKDFNNEADTPDNFQSRRPNTSFCFLDIRSPGLGDTAMYLCATSPFRGSAGSYEQYFGPGTRLTVT.

This clone was seen a handful of times. This chain uses TRBV28 with TRBJ1-1, with D possibly being TRBD1 (5 bases). Trimming left V 2 bases short and J 4 bases short, with 8 bases between. The CDR3 is 13 amino acids. The germline V gene encodes CDR1 MDHEN and CDR2 SYDVKM. CDR3 loop: CASSLRQPTEAFF. DNA for the CDR3: TGTGCCAGCAGTTTAAGACAGCCCACTGAAGCTTTCTTT.

This clone was recorded only once. The CDR3 region has the DNA TGTGCCAGCATCCTTTGGCAGGCTAACACCGGGGAGCTGTTTTTT. It yields the protein CASILWQANTGELFF. The chain employs TRBV7-9 and TRBJ2-2; D ambiguous. The CDR3 totals 15 residues. The germline CDR1 and CDR2 sequences are SEHNR and FQNEAQ (reference sequence). V was trimmed by 7 bases and J by 2 bases, leaving 14 bases between them.

The genes are TRBV5-1 and TRBJ2-1, with D maybe TRBD2 (6 bases). V was pared by 4 bases and J by 0 bases, with 14 bases between. CDR1 and CDR2 (germline): SGHRS, YFSETQ. This CDR3 has 16 amino acids. The CDR3 DNA reads TGCGCCAGCAGCATGCTGGCGGGAAGCTCCTACAATGAGCAGTTCTTC. As protein: CASSMLAGSSYNEQFF.

The chain couples TRBV5-4 to TRBJ2-3, with TRBD1 identical over 8 bases. The length of the CDR3 is 17 residues. The ends lost 2 bases at V and 2 bases at J; junction bases unmatched: 10. Germline V CDR1 and CDR2: SGHNT, YYREEE (reference sequence). The CDR3 DNA is TGTGCCAGCAGCTTAAAGATCGGACAGGGCCTCACAGATACGCAGTATTTT. Amino acids: CASSLKIGQGLTDTQYF.

The chain uses TRBV2 and TRBJ2-7, with D hard to call. V lost 6 bases to trimming and J lost 2 bases, with 5 bases between them. This CDR3 is 11 amino acids long. Germline V gene sequence: CDR1 SNHLY, CDR2 FYNNEI. The CDR3 DNA is TGTGCCAGCAGGGCGGCCTACGAGCAGTACTTC. It specifies CASRAAYEQYF.

This clone was detected once. The chain is built from TRBV10-3 and TRBJ1-5; tentative D call: TRBD1 (5 bases). The length of the CDR3 is 13 residues. CDR1 ENHRY and CDR2 SYGVKD come from the germline V gene. Trimming took 8 bases from V and 5 from J, leaving 13 bases between them. CDR3 DNA sequence: TGTGCCATCCAATTGACAGACGATCAGCCCCAGCATTTT. Amino acid sequence: CAIQLTDDQPQHF.

CDR3 in amino acids: CATTKTGTFGKEQYF. The CDR3 DNA reads TGTGCCACCACGAAGACAGGGACGTTCGGGAAAGAGCAGTACTTC. The gene calls are TRBV6-5 and TRBJ2-7, with 7 bases matching TRBD1. This CDR3 is built from 15 residues. V lost 10 bases, J lost 7 bases, and 19 bases stayed unmatched. Germline loops: CDR1 MNHEY, CDR2 SVGAGI.

This chain uses TRBV2 with TRBJ1-3, with D uncertain. Trimming cost V 6 bases and J 4 bases, with 7 bases left between them. The CDR3 is 12 amino acids. Per germline, CDR1 SNHLY and CDR2 FYNNEI. For the CDR3, the DNA is TGTGCCAGCAGACAAGGGGGAAACACCATATATTTT. This sequence encodes CASRQGGNTIYF. The full variable domain, with the rest looked up from reference TRBV2 and TRBJ1-3, is EPEVTQTPSHQVTQMGQEVILRCVPISNHLYFYWYRQILGQKVEFLVSFYNNEISEKSEIFDDQFSVERPDGSNFTLKIRSTKLEDSAMYFCASRQGGNTIYFGEGSWLTVV.

The V and J genes are TRBV9 and TRBJ2-2; maybe TRBD2 (5 bases). CDR1 and CDR2 (germline): SGDLS, YYNGEE. The length of the CDR3 is 14 residues. The V end was cut by 4 bases, the J end by 2 bases, with 9 bases between. CDR3: CASSKLENTGELFF. CDR3 bases: TGTGCCAGCAGCAAACTAGAAAACACCGGGGAGCTGTTTTTT.

The CDR3 DNA reads as TGTGCCAGCAGAGCAGCAGGAGGCTCCTACAATGAGCAGTTCTTC. This sequence encodes CASRAAGGSYNEQFF. This chain connects TRBV5-4 to TRBJ2-1; possibly TRBD2 for D (5 bases). This CDR3 is 15 amino acids long. In germline, CDR1 is SGHNT, CDR2 YYREEE (reference sequence). V lost 5 bases and J 0 bases, leaving 12 bases between the germline ends. Using reference TRBV5-4 and TRBJ2-1 for the parts outside the CDR3, the full variable domain is ETGVTQSPTHLIKTRGQQVTLRCSSQSGHNTVSWYQQALGQGPQFIFQYYREEENGRGNFPPRFSGLQFPNYSSELNVNALELDDSALYLCASRAAGGSYNEQFFGPGTRLTVL.

V gene TRBV5-1 combines with J gene TRBJ2-7; D ambiguous. Between the trimmed V and J ends, which lost 4 bases and 2 bases, there was a span of 10 bases. The CDR3 has 13 residues. Germline CDR1 and CDR2: SGHRS and YFSETQ. For the CDR3, the DNA is TGCGCCAGCAGCCGGAGAGGTACCTACGAGCAGTACTTC. It encodes CASSRRGTYEQYF.

V and J are TRBV5-6 and TRBJ1-3, with a weak D call TRBD1 (5 bases). V was cut by 0 bases and J by 9 bases, with 19 bases left in between. CDR3 length: 16 amino acids. Germline CDR1 SGHDT, CDR2 YYEEEE. In DNA, the CDR3 is TGTGCCAGCAGCTTGGTCCCGACAGTTTTTAGTTCCACCATATATTTT. Translation gives CASSLVPTVFSSTIYF.

This clone was detected only once. The chain uses TRBV5-1 and TRBJ2-1; the D is unclear. This CDR3 spans 15 amino acids. Looked up from germline, CDR1 is SGHRS and CDR2 is YFSETQ. The germline V and J ends were trimmed by 4 bases and 0 bases, with 11 bases remaining between them. The CDR3 is CASSQAWGSYNEQFF. The CDR3 bases are TGCGCCAGCAGCCAGGCCTGGGGCTCCTACAATGAGCAGTTCTTC.

This chain uses TRBV30 with TRBJ2-1; TRBD2 might be the D (6 bases). Germline values: CDR1 GTSNPN, CDR2 SVGIG (reference sequence). V lost 2 bases and J lost 5, with 7 bases in between. There are 12 residues in the CDR3. The CDR3 loop reads CAWSRGNNEQFF. CDR3 nucleotide sequence: TGTGCCTGGAGTCGGGGGAACAATGAGCAGTTCTTC.

This clone appeared a few times. An end of the junction does not agree with germline; a read error may underlie this. The chain combines TRBV20-1 with TRBJ1-4; unclear D gene. This CDR3 region has 11 residues. Germline lookup yields CDR1 DFQATT and CDR2 SNEGSKA (reference sequence). The CDR3 is CSARDLSVPTF. Written as DNA, the CDR3 is TGCAGTGCTAGAGATCTCAGCGTCCCCACCTTT.

The V and J genes are TRBV6-1 and TRBJ2-7; D unresolved. V was trimmed by 8 bases and J by 0 bases, leaving 8 bases between them. The CDR3 has 12 amino acids. From germline, CDR1 is MNHNS and CDR2 SASEGT. The CDR3 DNA reads as TGTGCCAGCCACCGGAGCTCCTACGAGCAGTACTTC. It translates to CASHRSSYEQYF.

The rearrangement joins TRBV5-1 to TRBJ2-1; 10 bases fit TRBD2. The CDR3 has 18 amino acids. Germline V CDR1 and CDR2: SGHRS, YFSETQ. V gave up 0 bases and J gave up 2 bases; unmatched junction bases: 8. CDR3: CASSLGAGGPGAYNEQFF. The CDR3, as DNA: TGCGCCAGCAGCTTGGGAGCGGGAGGGCCAGGGGCCTACAATGAGCAGTTCTTC.